Following are 7 T cell receptor beta chains from one sample sequenced in a study of blood T cell repertoires in COVID-19. Some clones are missing from TCRdb's copy, which holds only in-frame ones; the method was immunoSEQ multiplex PCR. The table shows under 200,000 clones, with about 87% occurring only once. The source material was peripheral blood. The receptors stem from a man aged 55 to 70 with acute or convalescent COVID-19.

The gene calls are TRBV5-1 and TRBJ1-1; D remains ambiguous. Germline assignment: CDR1 SGHRS and CDR2 YFSETQ. Trimming left V 1 base short and J 1 base short, with 8 bases between. CDR3 length equals 14 residues. CDR3 DNA sequence: TGCGCCAGCAGCTTGAGCGGGCAGAACACTGAAGCTTTCTTT. Residues: CASSLSGQNTEAFF.

The V and J genes are TRBV18 and TRBJ1-6; 7 nucleotides agree with TRBD1. CDR3 length: 17 residues. CDR1 is KGHSH, CDR2 LQKENI, per germline. The trim removed 2 bases at V and 9 bases at J, leaving 13 bases unmatched. This chain's CDR3 is CASSPEGPGGIGSPLHF. The CDR3 DNA reads TGTGCCAGCTCACCAGAGGGGCCAGGGGGAATCGGTTCACCCCTCCACTTT.

The chain joins TRBV19 to TRBJ1-6; TRBD1 is a possible D gene (5 bases). Germline V gene data show CDR1 as LNHDA and CDR2 as SQIVND (reference sequence). The CDR3 totals 15 residues. V lost 5 bases and J 8 bases, leaving 16 bases between the germline ends. The CDR3 nucleotides read TGTGCCAGTAGTTGGAGACTTCTAGGGGATTCACCCCTCCACTTT. Translating it yields CASSWRLLGDSPLHF.

The J gene is TRBJ2-7, the V gene TRBV5-6; TRBD2 is a possible D gene (5 bases). V lost 4 bases to trimming and J lost 2 bases, with 19 bases between them. Germline V gene lookup returns CDR1 SGHDT and CDR2 YYEEEE. This CDR3 has 16 residues. In DNA, the CDR3 is TGTGCCAGCAGCCCCCCCGGTGGGCTAGCCCCCTACGAGCAGTACGTC. It yields the protein CASSPPGGLAPYEQYV.

The rearrangement uses TRBV13 and TRBJ2-2, with a tentative D call TRBD1 (5 bases). This CDR3 region has 15 residues. V lost 1 base and J lost 4, with 10 bases in between. Germline loops: CDR1 PRHDT, CDR2 FYEKMQ (reference sequence). CDR3 nucleotide sequence: TGTGCCAGCAGCTTAGTGGGGCTGAGCACCGGGGAGCTGTTTTTT. It specifies CASSLVGLSTGELFF.

This chain uses TRBV5-1 with TRBJ1-6; unclear D gene. This CDR3 is built from 15 residues. CDR1 is SGHRS, CDR2 YFSETQ, per germline. V lost 0 bases to trimming and J lost 7 bases, with 11 bases between them. CDR3 residues: CASSLGPQRNSPLHF. The CDR3 nucleotides are TGCGCCAGCAGCTTGGGTCCTCAGCGAAATTCACCCCTCCACTTT.

CDR3 sequence reads: CASSPPRLAETTDTQYF. The CDR3 region has the DNA TGTGCCAGCTCACCACCGAGACTAGCGGAGACCACAGATACGCAGTATTTT. The J gene is TRBJ2-3, the V gene TRBV18; 9 bases align to TRBD2. Germline CDR1 reads KGHSH; CDR2 reads LQKENI. The CDR3 has 17 amino acids. Unmatched junction bases numbered 6, after V lost 0 bases and J lost 2 bases.